This T cell receptor beta chain was captured by sequencing in a study of T cell responses to AZD1222 COVID-19 vaccine. Overall study context: Second-dose intervals of approximately 4 or approximately 12 weeks were pooled.

The assay was immunoSEQ multiplex PCR, and TCRdb's table has in-frame clones only and misses some. The table has more than 85,000 clones, around 85% seen once. Turning to this clone: Its specificity is not known.

Findings and limits, study-wide: Repertoire samples came only from after the peak T cell response.

The trim removed 6 bases at V and 4 bases at J, leaving 9 bases unmatched. Looked up from germline, CDR1 is KGHSH and CDR2 is LQKENI. The CDR3 contains 15 residues. The clonotype comes from an adult in good health. This chain joins TRBV18 and TRBJ1-2, with TRBD1 matching over 9 bases. This sample comprised peripheral blood, obtained on day 0 of AZD1222 vaccination. The CDR3 loop reads CASSPQDRGGYGYTF. Here the CDR3 DNA reads TGTGCCAGCTCCCCCCAGGACAGGGGCGGCTATGGCTACACCTTC.